These T cell receptor beta chains were read from a single sample in a study of shared clonotypes between healthy human individuals. Sequencing was performed with immunoSEQ multiplex PCR; in TCRdb, only in-frame clones are kept and a portion is missing. The data hold under 650,000 clones, with roughly 95% observed a single time. The specimen sequenced was naive CD4+ T cells sorted from blood. The receptors originated from a woman aged 25 to 39 in good health. Each CDR3 is given with its conserved first and last residue. The order of the fields is V gene, clone size, D gene, J gene, CDR3 DNA, CDR3 protein. The D gene is left open where the match is weak. Part of the rows lack a size; the others show once, few, many or a class for expanded clones.

v_gene: TRBV28
abundance: -
d_gene: -
j_gene: TRBJ2-7
CDR3nt: TGTGCCAGCAGGACCGGAGGGAACGACTACGAGCAGTACTTC
CDR3aa: CASRTGGNDYEQYF

v_gene: TRBV19
abundance: -
d_gene: -
j_gene: TRBJ1-2
CDR3nt: TGTGCCAGTAGTAGCCCAAGTGGAAACTATGGCTACACCTTC
CDR3aa: CASSSPSGNYGYTF

v_gene: TRBV15
abundance: -
d_gene: -
j_gene: TRBJ2-3
CDR3nt: TGTGCCACCAGCAGAGACCACACAGATACGCAGTATTTT
CDR3aa: CATSRDHTDTQYF

v_gene: TRBV27
abundance: -
d_gene: -
j_gene: TRBJ1-1
CDR3nt: TGTGCCAGCAGTTTTACGGCGAACACTGAAGCTTTCTTT
CDR3aa: CASSFTANTEAFF

v_gene: TRBV9
abundance: -
d_gene: TRBD1
j_gene: TRBJ2-7
CDR3nt: TGTGCCAGCAGCCCGAGCGTAGAAGACAGGGCTCTGTACTTC
CDR3aa: CASSPSVEDRALYF

v_gene: TRBV5-1
abundance: once
d_gene: TRBD2
j_gene: TRBJ2-7
CDR3nt: TGCGCCAGCAGCTTGGGTCAACTGCTAGCGGTCCCAGTCCACGAGCAGTACTTC
CDR3aa: CASSLGQLLAVPVHEQYF

v_gene: TRBV28
abundance: -
d_gene: TRBD2
j_gene: TRBJ2-2
CDR3nt: TGTGCCAGCAGTGGGACTAATTCCCCCGGGGAGCTGTTTTTT
CDR3aa: CASSGTNSPGELFF

v_gene: TRBV28
abundance: -
d_gene: -
j_gene: TRBJ2-1
CDR3nt: TGTGCCAGCAGCCGGATCCTAAGGGACAATGAGCAGTTCTTC
CDR3aa: CASSRILRDNEQFF

v_gene: TRBV7-3
abundance: -
d_gene: TRBD2
j_gene: TRBJ2-2
CDR3nt: TGTGCCAGCAGCATGGGACTAGCGGGAACCGGGGAGCTGTTTTTT
CDR3aa: CASSMGLAGTGELFF

v_gene: TRBV11-2
abundance: -
d_gene: TRBD2
j_gene: TRBJ2-3
CDR3nt: TGTGCCAGCAGCTTACCTAGGACTAGCGGGAGGTTAACAGATACGCAGTATTTT
CDR3aa: CASSLPRTSGRLTDTQYF

v_gene: TRBV19
abundance: few
d_gene: -
j_gene: TRBJ2-2
CDR3nt: TGTGCCAGTAGTACATTCGGCTACACCGGGGAGCTGTTTTTT
CDR3aa: CASSTFGYTGELFF

v_gene: TRBV7-9
abundance: few
d_gene: -
j_gene: TRBJ1-5
CDR3nt: TGTGCCAGCAGCTTACAAGGACTTAGCAATCAGCCCCAGCATTTT
CDR3aa: CASSLQGLSNQPQHF

v_gene: TRBV7-2
abundance: -
d_gene: -
j_gene: TRBJ1-2
CDR3nt: TGTGCCAGCAGCCTCGAGGGTAACTATGGCTACACCTTC
CDR3aa: CASSLEGNYGYTF

v_gene: TRBV29-1
abundance: -
d_gene: -
j_gene: TRBJ2-7
CDR3nt: TGCAGCGTTGCCGGCTCCTACGAGCAGTACTTC
CDR3aa: CSVAGSYEQYF

v_gene: TRBV19
abundance: once
d_gene: TRBD2
j_gene: TRBJ2-1
CDR3nt: TGTGCCAGTAGCCCTAGCGGGAGGTCGGACAATGAGCAGTTCTTC
CDR3aa: CASSPSGRSDNEQFF

v_gene: TRBV10-1
abundance: -
d_gene: -
j_gene: TRBJ1-5
CDR3nt: TGCGCTGCCCCCCTTAAAAAGGTAGGCCAGCCCCAGCATTTT
CDR3aa: CAAPLKKVGQPQHF

v_gene: TRBV27
abundance: once
d_gene: TRBD1
j_gene: TRBJ1-1
CDR3nt: TGTGCCAGCCGCCTCCTGGGACAGGGTGCTGAAGCTTTCTTT
CDR3aa: CASRLLGQGAEAFF

v_gene: TRBV27
abundance: -
d_gene: -
j_gene: TRBJ1-5
CDR3nt: TGTGCCAGCAGTTCCTCCGAGGGCAATCAGCCCCAGCATTTT
CDR3aa: CASSSSEGNQPQHF

v_gene: TRBV7-9
abundance: few
d_gene: -
j_gene: TRBJ1-1
CDR3nt: TGTGCCAGCAGCTCATTTGAAGCTTTCTTT
CDR3aa: CASSSFEAFF

v_gene: TRBV13
abundance: -
d_gene: TRBD2
j_gene: TRBJ2-7
CDR3nt: TGTGCCAGCAGCTTTGGGACTAGAAACGAGCAGTACTTC
CDR3aa: CASSFGTRNEQYF

v_gene: TRBV27
abundance: -
d_gene: -
j_gene: TRBJ2-7
CDR3nt: TGTGCCAGCAGTACCTTCGGGGAGCAGTACTTC
CDR3aa: CASSTFGEQYF

v_gene: TRBV4-2
abundance: -
d_gene: -
j_gene: TRBJ2-7
CDR3nt: TGTGCCAGCAGCCAACCCCCAGGGACGGGAGCAACGAACTACGAGCAGTACTTC
CDR3aa: CASSQPPGTGATNYEQYF

v_gene: TRBV5-4
abundance: -
d_gene: -
j_gene: TRBJ2-7
CDR3nt: TGTGCCAGCAGCTTTGACGCGAGGAGCTACGAGCAGTACTTC
CDR3aa: CASSFDARSYEQYF

v_gene: TRBV6-6
abundance: -
d_gene: -
j_gene: TRBJ2-5
CDR3nt: TGTGCCAGCAGTTACTCGAAATGGACGTGGGAGACCCAGTACTTC
CDR3aa: CASSYSKWTWETQYF

v_gene: TRBV2
abundance: -
d_gene: -
j_gene: TRBJ2-2
CDR3nt: TGTGCCAGCAGTGACCCGGGACGGAAAAGACCCGGGGAGCTGTTTTTT
CDR3aa: CASSDPGRKRPGELFF

v_gene: TRBV5-4
abundance: once
d_gene: TRBD2
j_gene: TRBJ2-7
CDR3nt: TGTGCCAGCAGCTTGGAGGGACTAGCGGGTGCAGCAGGGGACCACGAGCAGTACTTC
CDR3aa: CASSLEGLAGAAGDHEQYF

v_gene: TRBV30
abundance: -
d_gene: -
j_gene: TRBJ1-2
CDR3nt: TGTGCCTGGGCCAGGGGCTGGGGCTACACCTTC
CDR3aa: CAWARGWGYTF

v_gene: TRBV5-6
abundance: -
d_gene: TRBD1
j_gene: TRBJ2-2
CDR3nt: TGTGCCAGCAGGGACAGGGCGAACACCGGGGAGCTGTTTTTT
CDR3aa: CASRDRANTGELFF

v_gene: TRBV2
abundance: once
d_gene: -
j_gene: TRBJ2-1
CDR3nt: TGTGCCAGCAGCCTTACAGGGTGGCGGGCTGATGAGCAGTTCTTC
CDR3aa: CASSLTGWRADEQFF